One T cell receptor (beta chain) is described in this entry. The antigen remains unidentified. Primers used in a second PCR of roughly 6 to 12 cycles were a sample-barcoded 5' primer and a J-beta primer mix. Every single cDNA molecule received a tag from a template-switch adaptor with 12 random nucleotides. One entry per CDR3 protein results from TCRdb running MiXCR on the 5' RACE reads. The sample has some 1,500,000 distinct CDR3 sequences, under 55% seen once; the top ten hold about 4%. The entry originates in a study of blood T cells in healthy people across ages. Study findings and constraints: Both higher diversity and more naive CD4+ cells marked long-lived donors when set against aged donors. Researchers deemed the diversity estimates from one million T cells underestimates.

The CDR3 is made up of 18 amino acids. J lost 7 bases, V lost 5 bases, and 12 bases had no gene match. Germline V CDR1 and CDR2: SEHNR, FQNEAQ (reference sequence). V usage is TRBV7-9 and J usage is TRBJ2-1, with 15 bases aligning to TRBD2. The sample taken for sequencing was blood. The sequence derives from a woman aged 18 to 35 in good health. The CDR3 loop is CASSGRGLAGGRVNEQFF. The CDR3 region has the DNA TGTGCCAGCAGCGGACGGGGACTAGCGGGAGGAAGGGTAAATGAGCAGTTCTTC.